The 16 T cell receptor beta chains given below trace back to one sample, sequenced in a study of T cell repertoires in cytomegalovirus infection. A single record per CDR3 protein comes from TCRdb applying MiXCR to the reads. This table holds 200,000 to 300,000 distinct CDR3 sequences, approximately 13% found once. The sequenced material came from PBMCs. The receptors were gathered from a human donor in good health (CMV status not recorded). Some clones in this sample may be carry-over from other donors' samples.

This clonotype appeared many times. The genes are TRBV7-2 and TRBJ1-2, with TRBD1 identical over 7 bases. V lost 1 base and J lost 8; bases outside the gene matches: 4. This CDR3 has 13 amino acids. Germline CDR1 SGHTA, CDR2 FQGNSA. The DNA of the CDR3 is TGTGCCAGCAGCTTAGAGGCAGGGGGAGGCTACACCTTC. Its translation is CASSLEAGGGYTF.

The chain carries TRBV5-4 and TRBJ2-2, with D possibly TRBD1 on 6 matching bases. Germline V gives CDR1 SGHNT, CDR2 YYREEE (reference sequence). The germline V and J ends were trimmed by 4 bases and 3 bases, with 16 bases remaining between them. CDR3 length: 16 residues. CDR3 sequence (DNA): TGTGCCAGCAGCCTAGGGACACTAACTTACACCGGGGAGCTGTTTTTT. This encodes CASSLGTLTYTGELFF.

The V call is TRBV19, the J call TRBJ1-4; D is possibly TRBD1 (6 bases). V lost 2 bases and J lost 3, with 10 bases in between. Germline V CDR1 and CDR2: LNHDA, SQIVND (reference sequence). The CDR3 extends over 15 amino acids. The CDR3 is CASSITGAANEKLFF. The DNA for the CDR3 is TGTGCCAGTAGTATAACGGGGGCCGCTAATGAAAAACTGTTTTTT.

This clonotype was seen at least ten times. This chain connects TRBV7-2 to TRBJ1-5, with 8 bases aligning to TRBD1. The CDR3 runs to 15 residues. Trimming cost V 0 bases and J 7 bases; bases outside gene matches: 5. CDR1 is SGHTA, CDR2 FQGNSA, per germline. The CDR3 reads CASSLAAGGRQPQHF. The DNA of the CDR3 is TGTGCCAGCAGCTTAGCGGCAGGGGGCAGACAGCCCCAGCATTTT.

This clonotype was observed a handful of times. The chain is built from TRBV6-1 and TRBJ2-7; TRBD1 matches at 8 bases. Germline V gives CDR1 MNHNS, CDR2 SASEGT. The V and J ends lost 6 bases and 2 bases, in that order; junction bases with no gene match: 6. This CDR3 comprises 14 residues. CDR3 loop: CASSPTGETYEQYF. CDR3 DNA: TGTGCCAGCAGCCCGACAGGGGAGACCTACGAGCAGTACTTC.

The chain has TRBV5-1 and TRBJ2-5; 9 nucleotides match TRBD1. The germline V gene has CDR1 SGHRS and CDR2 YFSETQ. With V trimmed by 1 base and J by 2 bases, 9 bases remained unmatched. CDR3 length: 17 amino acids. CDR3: CASSLIPGTGLQETQYF. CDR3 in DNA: TGCGCCAGCAGCTTGATTCCCGGGACAGGGCTTCAAGAGACCCAGTACTTC.

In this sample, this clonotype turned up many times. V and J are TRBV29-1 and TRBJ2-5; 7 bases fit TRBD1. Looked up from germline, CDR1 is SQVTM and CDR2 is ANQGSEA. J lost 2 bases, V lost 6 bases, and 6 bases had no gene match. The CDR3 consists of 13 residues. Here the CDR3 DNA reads TGCAGCGTCGACGGGACAGTACAAGAGACCCAGTACTTC. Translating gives CSVDGTVQETQYF.

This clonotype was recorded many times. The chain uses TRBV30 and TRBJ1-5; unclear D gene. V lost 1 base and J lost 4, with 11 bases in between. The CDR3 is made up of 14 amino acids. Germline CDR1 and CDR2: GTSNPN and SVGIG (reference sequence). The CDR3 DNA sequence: TGTGCCTGGAGTGGAGGGCTGAATAATCAGCCCCAGCATTTT. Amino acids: CAWSGGLNNQPQHF.

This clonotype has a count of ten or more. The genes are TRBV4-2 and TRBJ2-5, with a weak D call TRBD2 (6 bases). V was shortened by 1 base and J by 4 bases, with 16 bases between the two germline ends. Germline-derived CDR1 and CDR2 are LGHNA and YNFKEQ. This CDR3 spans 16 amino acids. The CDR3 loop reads CASSQAGSGGGETQYF. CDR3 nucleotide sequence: TGTGCCAGCAGCCAAGCGGGGTCCGGGGGAGGAGAGACCCAGTACTTC.

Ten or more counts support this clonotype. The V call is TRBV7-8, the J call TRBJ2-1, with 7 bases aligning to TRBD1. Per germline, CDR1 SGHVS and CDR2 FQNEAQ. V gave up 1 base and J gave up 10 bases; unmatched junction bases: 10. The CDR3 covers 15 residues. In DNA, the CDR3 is TGTGCCAGCAGCTTAGAGGACAGGAGACGTCCAGAGCAGTTCTTC. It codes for CASSLEDRRRPEQFF.

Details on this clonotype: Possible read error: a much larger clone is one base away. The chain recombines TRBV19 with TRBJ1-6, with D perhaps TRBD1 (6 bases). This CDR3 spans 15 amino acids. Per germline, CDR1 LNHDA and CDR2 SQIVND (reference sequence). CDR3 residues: CTSSIQGVENSPLHF. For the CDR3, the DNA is TGTACCAGTAGTATACAGGGAGTGGAAAATTCACCCCTCCACTTT.

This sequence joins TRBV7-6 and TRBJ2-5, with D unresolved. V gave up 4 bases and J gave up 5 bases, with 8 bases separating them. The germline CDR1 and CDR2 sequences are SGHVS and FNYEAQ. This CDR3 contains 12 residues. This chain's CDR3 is CASSSISETQYF. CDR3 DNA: TGTGCCAGCAGCTCAATTTCGGAGACCCAGTACTTC.

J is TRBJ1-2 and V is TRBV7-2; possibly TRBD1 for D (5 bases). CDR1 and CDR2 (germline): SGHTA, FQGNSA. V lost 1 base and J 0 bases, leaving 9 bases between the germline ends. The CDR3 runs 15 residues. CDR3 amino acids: CASSLGGRANYGYTF. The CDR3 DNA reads TGTGCCAGCAGCTTAGGGGGGAGAGCTAACTATGGCTACACCTTC.

This CDR3 is CASSSVRQPQHF. The CDR3, as DNA: TGTGCCAGCAGTTCCGTACGGCAGCCCCAGCATTTT. The chain combines TRBV28 with TRBJ1-5, with D hard to call. The CDR3 is 12 residues long. CDR1 is MDHEN and CDR2 is SYDVKM in the germline V gene. V lost 4 bases and J 7 bases, leaving 8 bases between the germline ends. Based on the CDR3 plus reference TRBV28 and TRBJ1-5, the full variable domain is DVKVTQSSRYLVKRTGEKVFLECVQDMDHENMFWYRQDPGLGLRLIYFSYDVKMKEKGDIPEGYSVSREKKERFSLILESASTNQTSMYLCASSSVRQPQHFGDGTRLSIL.

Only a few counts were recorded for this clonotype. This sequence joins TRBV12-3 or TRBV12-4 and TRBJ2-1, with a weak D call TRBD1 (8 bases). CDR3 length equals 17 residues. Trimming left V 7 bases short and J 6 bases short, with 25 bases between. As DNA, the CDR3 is TGTGCCAGCACTACAGGGGGGGGGATCTCTTTAGGCAATGAGCAGTTCTTC. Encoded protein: CASTTGGGISLGNEQFF.

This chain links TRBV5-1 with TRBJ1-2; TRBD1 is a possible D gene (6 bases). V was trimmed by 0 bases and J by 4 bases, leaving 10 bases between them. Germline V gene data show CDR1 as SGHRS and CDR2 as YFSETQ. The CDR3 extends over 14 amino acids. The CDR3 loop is CASSLENRAYGYTF. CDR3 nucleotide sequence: TGCGCCAGCAGCTTGGAGAACAGGGCCTATGGCTACACCTTC.